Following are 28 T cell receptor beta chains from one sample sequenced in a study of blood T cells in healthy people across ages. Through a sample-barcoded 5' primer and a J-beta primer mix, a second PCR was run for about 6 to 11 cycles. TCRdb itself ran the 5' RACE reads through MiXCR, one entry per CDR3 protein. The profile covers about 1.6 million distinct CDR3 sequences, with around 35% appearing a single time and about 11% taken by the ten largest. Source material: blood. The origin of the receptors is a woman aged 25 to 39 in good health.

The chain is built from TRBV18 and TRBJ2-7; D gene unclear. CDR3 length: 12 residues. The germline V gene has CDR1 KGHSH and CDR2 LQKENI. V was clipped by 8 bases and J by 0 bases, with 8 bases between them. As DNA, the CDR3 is TGTGCCAGCCATGACGACTCCTACGAGCAGTACTTC. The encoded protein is CASHDDSYEQYF.

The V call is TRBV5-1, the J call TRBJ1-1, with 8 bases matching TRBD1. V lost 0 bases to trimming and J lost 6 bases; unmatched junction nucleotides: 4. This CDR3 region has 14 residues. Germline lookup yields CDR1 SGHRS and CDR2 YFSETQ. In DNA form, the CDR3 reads TGCGCCAGCAGCTTGGGGACAGGGCTTTCTGAAGCTTTCTTT. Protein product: CASSLGTGLSEAFF.

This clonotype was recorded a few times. CDR3 nucleotide sequence: TGTGCCAGCAGCCAAGAAGGGACCACGGACCATACGCAGTATTTT. Translating it yields CASSQEGTTDHTQYF. The chain combines TRBV3-1 with TRBJ2-3, with D possibly being TRBD1 or TRBD2 (5 bases each). Trimming removed 0 bases from V and 7 bases from J, with 14 bases in between. The CDR3 consists of 15 residues. Germline V gives CDR1 LGHDT, CDR2 YNNKEL (reference sequence).

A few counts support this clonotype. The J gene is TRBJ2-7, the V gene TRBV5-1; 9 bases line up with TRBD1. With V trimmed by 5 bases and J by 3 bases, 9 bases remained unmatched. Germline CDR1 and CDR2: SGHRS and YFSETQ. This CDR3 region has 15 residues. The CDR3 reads CASRRTGTGFYEQYF. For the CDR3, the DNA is TGCGCCAGCAGACGAACCGGGACAGGGTTCTACGAGCAGTACTTC.

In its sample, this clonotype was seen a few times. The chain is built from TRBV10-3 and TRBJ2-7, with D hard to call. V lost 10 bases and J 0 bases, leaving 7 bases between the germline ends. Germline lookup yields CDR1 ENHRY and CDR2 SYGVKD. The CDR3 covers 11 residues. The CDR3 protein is CATQSSYEQYF. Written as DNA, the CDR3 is TGTGCCACCCAGAGCTCCTACGAGCAGTACTTC.

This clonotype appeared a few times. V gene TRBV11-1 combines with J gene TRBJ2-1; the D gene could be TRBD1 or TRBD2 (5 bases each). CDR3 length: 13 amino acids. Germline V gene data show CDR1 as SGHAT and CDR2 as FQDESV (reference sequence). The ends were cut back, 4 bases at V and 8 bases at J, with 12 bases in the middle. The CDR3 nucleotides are TGTGCCAGCAGCTGGGACCAGGTCTATGAGCAGTTCTTC. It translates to CASSWDQVYEQFF.

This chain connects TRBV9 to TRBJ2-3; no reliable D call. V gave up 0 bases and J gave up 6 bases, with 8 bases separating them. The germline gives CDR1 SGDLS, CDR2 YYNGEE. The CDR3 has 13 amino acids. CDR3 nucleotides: TGTGCCAGCAGCGTAGCCGGCAAGGATACGCAGTATTTT. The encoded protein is CASSVAGKDTQYF.

Here the CDR3 reads CASSPVGRNSPLHF. CDR3 DNA: TGTGCCAGCAGCCCCGTGGGGAGAAATTCACCCCTCCACTTT. This chain connects TRBV11-2 to TRBJ1-6, with no clear D. The CDR3 runs to 14 residues. Germline CDR1 SGHAT, CDR2 FQNNGV. V was clipped by 5 bases and J by 7 bases, with 12 bases between them. The full variable domain, rest sourced from reference TRBV11-2 and TRBJ1-6, is EAGVAQSPRYKIIEKRQSVAFWCNPISGHATLYWYQQILGQGPKLLIQFQNNGVVDDSQLPKDRFSAERLKGVDSTLKIQPAKLEDSAVYLCASSPVGRNSPLHFGNGTRLTVT.

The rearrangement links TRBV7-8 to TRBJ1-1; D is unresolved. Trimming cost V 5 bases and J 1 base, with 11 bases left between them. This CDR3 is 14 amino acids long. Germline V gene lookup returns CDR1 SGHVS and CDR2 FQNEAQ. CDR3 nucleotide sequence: TGTGCCAGCAGCAGCGGGAGCAGGAACACTGAAGCTTTCTTT. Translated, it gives CASSSGSRNTEAFF. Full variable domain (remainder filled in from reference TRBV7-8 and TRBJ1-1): GAGVSQSPRYKVAKRGQDVALRCDPISGHVSLFWYQQALGQGPEFLTYFQNEAQLDKSGLPSDRFFAERPEGSVSTLKIQRTQQEDSAVYLCASSSGSRNTEAFFGQGTRLTVV.

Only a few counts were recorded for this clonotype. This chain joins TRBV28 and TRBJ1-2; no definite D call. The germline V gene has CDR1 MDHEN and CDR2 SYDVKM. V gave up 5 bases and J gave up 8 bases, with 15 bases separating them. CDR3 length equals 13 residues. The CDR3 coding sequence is TGTGCCAGCAGTACCCCCCTAGGAGGGGGCTACACCTTC. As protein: CASSTPLGGGYTF.

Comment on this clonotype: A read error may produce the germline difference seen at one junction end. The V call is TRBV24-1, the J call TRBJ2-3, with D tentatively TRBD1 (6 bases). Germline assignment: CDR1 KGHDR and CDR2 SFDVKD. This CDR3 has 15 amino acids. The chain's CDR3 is CATSDPRGPGDAQYF. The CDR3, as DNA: TGTGCCACCAGTGATCCCAGGGGTCCTGGAGATGCGCAGTATTTT.

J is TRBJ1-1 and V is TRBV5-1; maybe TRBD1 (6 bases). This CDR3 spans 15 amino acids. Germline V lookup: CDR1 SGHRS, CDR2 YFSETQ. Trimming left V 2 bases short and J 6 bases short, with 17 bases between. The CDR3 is CASSFLGGEGSEAFF. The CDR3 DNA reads TGCGCCAGCAGCTTTCTGGGGGGCGAGGGCTCTGAAGCTTTCTTT.

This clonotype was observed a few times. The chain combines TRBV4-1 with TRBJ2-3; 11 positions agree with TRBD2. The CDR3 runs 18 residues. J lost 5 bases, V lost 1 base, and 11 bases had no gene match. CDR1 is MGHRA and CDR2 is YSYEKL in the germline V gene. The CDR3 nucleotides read TGCGCCAGCAGCCAAGTTTTGTCTAGCGGGGGGCAGGGAGATACGCAGTATTTT. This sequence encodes CASSQVLSSGGQGDTQYF.

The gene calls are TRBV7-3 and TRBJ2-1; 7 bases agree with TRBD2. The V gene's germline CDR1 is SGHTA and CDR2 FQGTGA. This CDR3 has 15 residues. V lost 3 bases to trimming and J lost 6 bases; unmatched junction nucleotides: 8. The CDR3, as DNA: TGTGCCAGCAGCTTTGTGCGGGGGAGCCGCAATGAGCAGTTCTTC. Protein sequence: CASSFVRGSRNEQFF.

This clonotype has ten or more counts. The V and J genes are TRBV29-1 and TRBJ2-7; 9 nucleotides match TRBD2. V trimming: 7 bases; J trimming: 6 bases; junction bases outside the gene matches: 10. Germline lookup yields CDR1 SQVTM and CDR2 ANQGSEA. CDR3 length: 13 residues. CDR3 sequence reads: CSAIATSGGEQYF. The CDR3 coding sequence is TGCAGCGCAATCGCGACTAGCGGCGGCGAGCAGTACTTC.

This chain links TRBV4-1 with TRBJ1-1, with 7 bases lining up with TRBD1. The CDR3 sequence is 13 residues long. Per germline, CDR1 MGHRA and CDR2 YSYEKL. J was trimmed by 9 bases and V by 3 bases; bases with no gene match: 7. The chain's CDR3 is CASSHLTGAQAFF. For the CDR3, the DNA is TGCGCCAGCAGCCACCTTACAGGGGCCCAAGCTTTCTTT.

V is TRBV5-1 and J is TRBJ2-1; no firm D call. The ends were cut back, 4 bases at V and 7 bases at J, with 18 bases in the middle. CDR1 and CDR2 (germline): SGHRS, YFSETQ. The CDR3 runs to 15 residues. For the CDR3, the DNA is TGCGCCAGCAGCACACAACCCGGAGTGGTAAATGAGCAGTTCTTC. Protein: CASSTQPGVVNEQFF.

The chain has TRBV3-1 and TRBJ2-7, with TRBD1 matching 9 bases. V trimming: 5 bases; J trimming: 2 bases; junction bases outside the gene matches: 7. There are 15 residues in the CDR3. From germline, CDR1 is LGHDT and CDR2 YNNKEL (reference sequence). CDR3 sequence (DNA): TGTGCCAGCAGCATAGCCGGGACAGGGACCTACGAGCAGTACTTC. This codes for CASSIAGTGTYEQYF.

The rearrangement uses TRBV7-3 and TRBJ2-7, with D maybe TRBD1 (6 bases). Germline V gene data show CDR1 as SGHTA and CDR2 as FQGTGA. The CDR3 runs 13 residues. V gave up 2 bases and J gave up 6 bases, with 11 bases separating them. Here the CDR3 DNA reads TGTGCCAGCAGCTTACTAACAGGGACCGAGCAGTACTTC. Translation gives CASSLLTGTEQYF.

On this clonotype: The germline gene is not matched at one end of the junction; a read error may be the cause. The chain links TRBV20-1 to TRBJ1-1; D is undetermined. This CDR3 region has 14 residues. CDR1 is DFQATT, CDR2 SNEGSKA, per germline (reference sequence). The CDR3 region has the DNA TGCAGTGCCAGAGATTTTAGCGCCCGCACTGAAGCTTTCTTT. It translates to CSARDFSARTEAFF.

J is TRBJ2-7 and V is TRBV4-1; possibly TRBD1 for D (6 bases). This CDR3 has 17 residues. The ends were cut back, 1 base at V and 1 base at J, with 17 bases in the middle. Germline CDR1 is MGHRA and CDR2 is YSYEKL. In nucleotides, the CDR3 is TGCGCCAGCAGCCAAGTTGGGGGCACAGGGACATCCTACGAGCAGTACTTC. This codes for CASSQVGGTGTSYEQYF.

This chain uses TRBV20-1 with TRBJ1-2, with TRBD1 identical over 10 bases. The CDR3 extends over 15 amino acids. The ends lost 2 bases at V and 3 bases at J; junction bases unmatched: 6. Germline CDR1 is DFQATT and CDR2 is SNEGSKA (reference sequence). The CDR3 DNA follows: TGCAGTGCTAGACTCCGGGACAGGGGATACTATGGCTACACCTTC. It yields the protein CSARLRDRGYYGYTF.

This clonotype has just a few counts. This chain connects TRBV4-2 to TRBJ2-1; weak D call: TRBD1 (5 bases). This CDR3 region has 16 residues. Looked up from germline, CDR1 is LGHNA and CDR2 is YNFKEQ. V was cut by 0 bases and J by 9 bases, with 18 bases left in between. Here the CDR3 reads CASSQEWRRERGEQFF. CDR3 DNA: TGTGCCAGCAGCCAAGAGTGGCGCAGGGAAAGAGGTGAGCAGTTCTTC.

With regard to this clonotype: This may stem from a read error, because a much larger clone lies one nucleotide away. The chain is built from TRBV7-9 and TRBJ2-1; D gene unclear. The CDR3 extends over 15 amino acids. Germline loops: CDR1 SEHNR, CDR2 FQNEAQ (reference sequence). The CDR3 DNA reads TGTGCCAGCAGCTTAGTTGGGGATCCCAACAATGAGAAGTTCTTC. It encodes CASSLVGDPNNEKFF.

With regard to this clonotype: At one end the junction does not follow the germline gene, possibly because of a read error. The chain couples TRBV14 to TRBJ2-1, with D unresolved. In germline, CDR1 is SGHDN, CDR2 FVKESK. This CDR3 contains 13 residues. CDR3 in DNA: TGTGTCAGCAACCAACATTCTCTAGATGAGCAGTTCTTC. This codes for CVSNQHSLDEQFF. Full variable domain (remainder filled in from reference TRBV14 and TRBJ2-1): EAGVTQFPSHSVIEKGQTVTLRCDPISGHDNLYWYRRVMGKEIKFLLHFVKESKQDESGMPNNRFLAERTGGTYSTLKVQPAELEDSGVYFCVSNQHSLDEQFFGPGTRLTVL.

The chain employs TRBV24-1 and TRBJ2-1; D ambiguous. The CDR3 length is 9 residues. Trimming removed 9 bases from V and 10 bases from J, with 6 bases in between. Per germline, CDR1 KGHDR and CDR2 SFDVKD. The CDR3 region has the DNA TGTGCCACCCTCTTCGAGCAGTTCTTC. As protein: CATLFEQFF.

The DNA for the CDR3 is TGTGCCAGCAGTTTGGAGGGGCAAGCGGCCCAGCCCCAGCATTTT. It encodes CASSLEGQAAQPQHF. The chain uses TRBV12-3 or TRBV12-4 and TRBJ1-5, with a weak D call TRBD1 (5 bases). V was trimmed by 3 bases and J by 7 bases, leaving 16 bases between them. The CDR3 length is 15 residues.

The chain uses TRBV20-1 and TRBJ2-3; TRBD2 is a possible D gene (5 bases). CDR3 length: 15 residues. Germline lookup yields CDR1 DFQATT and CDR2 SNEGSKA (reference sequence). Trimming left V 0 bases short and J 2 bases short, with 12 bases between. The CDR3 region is CSARDSGSLTDTQYF. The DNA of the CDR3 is TGCAGTGCTAGAGATTCGGGGTCCCTCACAGATACGCAGTATTTT.